Each of the 22 T cell receptor beta chains below was sequenced from the same sample in a study of sequential checkpoint blockade in melanoma. TCRdb's copy holds only in-frame clones and misses some; the assay was immunoSEQ multiplex PCR. The sample consists of 40,000 or so clones, about four fifths of them appearing once. Treatment noted: randomized to nivolumab then ipilimumab (arm A) or the reverse (arm B). This specimen was CD8+ T cells sorted from blood (inferred from file names), taken from a patient given nivolumab and ipilimumab in sequence. Receptors were obtained from a human donor with melanoma.

CDR3 DNA sequence: TGTGCCAGCAGGAGTCTAGGGGTCGATACGCAGTATTTT. This gives the protein CASRSLGVDTQYF. This chain links TRBV9 with TRBJ2-3; tentative D call: TRBD1 (5 bases). Trimming removed 5 bases at V and 6 bases at J, with 13 bases between. CDR1 and CDR2 from the germline V gene are SGDLS and YYNGEE. The CDR3 consists of 13 residues.

V and J are TRBV11-2 and TRBJ2-7; D uncertain. V lost 1 base, J lost 5 bases, and 12 bases lay in between. Germline V gene data show CDR1 as SGHAT and CDR2 as FQNNGV. The length of the CDR3 is 14 residues. Here the CDR3 reads CASSLGSLSDEQYF. The CDR3 DNA follows: TGTGCCAGCAGCTTAGGGTCCCTTTCGGACGAGCAGTACTTC.

V usage is TRBV28 and J usage is TRBJ1-5, with 9 positions matching TRBD1. Germline V gene sequence: CDR1 MDHEN, CDR2 SYDVKM. This CDR3 is built from 14 residues. The V and J ends lost 6 bases and 7 bases, in that order; junction bases with no gene match: 7. The CDR3, as DNA: TGTGCCAGCAGCCAACAGGGGGCTCAGCAGCCCCAGCATTTT. Its protein is CASSQQGAQQPQHF.

The chain joins TRBV27 to TRBJ2-3; D call uncertain. The V and J ends lost 2 bases and 2 bases respectively, with 14 bases between them. The CDR3 is 16 amino acids. Germline CDR1 is MNHEY and CDR2 is SMNVEV (reference sequence). CDR3 nucleotide sequence: TGTGCCAGCAGTTTAGTACCGCTCCCCTACACAGATACGCAGTATTTT. Translation: CASSLVPLPYTDTQYF.

The gene calls are TRBV6-5 and TRBJ1-6, with TRBD1 identical over 9 bases. The CDR3 runs 16 residues. The V gene end was trimmed by 4 bases and the J gene end by 8 bases; junction bases not matched to a gene: 9. The germline CDR1 and CDR2 sequences are MNHEY and SVGAGI. The CDR3: CASSSDPGQGHSPLHF. In DNA, the CDR3 is TGTGCCAGCAGTTCTGACCCGGGACAGGGACATTCACCCCTCCACTTT.

V gene TRBV28 combines with J gene TRBJ1-1, with D unresolved. This CDR3 has 14 amino acids. The V end was cut by 4 bases, the J end by 6 bases, with 15 bases between. CDR1 is MDHEN, CDR2 SYDVKM, per germline. The CDR3 protein is CASSSQVPWAEAFF. DNA for the CDR3: TGTGCCAGCAGTTCTCAGGTACCCTGGGCTGAAGCTTTCTTT. Using reference TRBV28 and TRBJ1-1 for the parts outside the CDR3, the full variable domain is DVKVTQSSRYLVKRTGEKVFLECVQDMDHENMFWYRQDPGLGLRLIYFSYDVKMKEKGDIPEGYSVSREKKERFSLILESASTNQTSMYLCASSSQVPWAEAFFGQGTRLTVV.

In regard to this clone: In the same sample, other DNA sequences code for this CDR3. J is TRBJ1-1 and V is TRBV27; D gene uncertain. Trimming shortened V by 2 bases and J by 1 base, and 5 bases separated the two germline ends. The length of the CDR3 is 13 residues. Germline V gene lookup returns CDR1 MNHEY and CDR2 SMNVEV (reference sequence). CDR3 DNA: TGTGCCAGCAGTTTACGAGGGAACACTGAAGCTTTCTTT. This sequence encodes CASSLRGNTEAFF.

This clone was seen just once. The rearrangement uses TRBV6-6 and TRBJ1-5; D is unresolved. CDR1 is MNHNY and CDR2 is SVGAGI in the germline V gene (reference sequence). V lost 4 bases, J lost 3 bases, and 10 bases lay in between. This CDR3 has 14 residues. The CDR3 here is CASSLAMVNQPQHF. DNA of the CDR3: TGTGCCAGCAGTTTAGCCATGGTCAATCAGCCCCAGCATTTT.

The chain has TRBV19 and TRBJ1-3; D unclear. The V end was cut by 4 bases, the J end by 2 bases, with 15 bases between. Germline V gene lookup returns CDR1 LNHDA and CDR2 SQIVND (reference sequence). This CDR3 is 16 amino acids long. The CDR3 reads CASSTSWREAGNTIYF. CDR3 sequence (DNA): TGTGCCAGTAGTACTTCCTGGAGGGAGGCTGGAAACACCATATATTTT.

This chain connects TRBV29-1 to TRBJ2-1, with TRBD2 matching 14 bases. With V trimmed by 6 bases and J by 7 bases, 5 bases remained unmatched. CDR1 and CDR2 from the germline V gene are SQVTM and ANQGSEA. The CDR3 consists of 14 residues. Here the CDR3 reads CSVLGLAGGNEQFF. Written as DNA, the CDR3 is TGCAGCGTCCTCGGACTAGCGGGAGGAAATGAGCAGTTCTTC.

The chain joins TRBV19 to TRBJ2-5, with a weak D call TRBD2 (6 bases). Germline-derived CDR1 and CDR2 are LNHDA and SQIVND (reference sequence). The length of the CDR3 is 14 residues. V dropped 3 bases and J dropped 0 bases, with 8 bases sitting between them. In DNA, the CDR3 is TGTGCCAGTAGTATGGGGAGGTACCAAGAGACCCAGTACTTC. Translated, it gives CASSMGRYQETQYF. Full variable domain (rest looked up from reference TRBV19 and TRBJ2-5): DGGITQSPKYLFRKEGQNVTLSCEQNLNHDAMYWYRQDPGQGLRLIYYSQIVNDFQKGDIAEGYSVSREKKESFPLTVTSAQKNPTAFYLCASSMGRYQETQYFGPGTRLLVL.

This rearrangement joins TRBV4-1 to TRBJ2-2, with D possibly TRBD1 on 6 matching bases. V lost 2 bases and J lost 7, with 20 bases in between. Germline V CDR1 and CDR2: MGHRA, YSYEKL. This CDR3 is built from 17 residues. The CDR3 reads CASSQFEGPIGGGELFF. The CDR3 DNA is TGCGCCAGCAGCCAATTTGAGGGACCGATAGGGGGCGGGGAGCTGTTTTTT.

This rearrangement joins TRBV19 to TRBJ2-1; possibly TRBD2 for D (7 bases). V was cut by 5 bases and J by 7 bases, with 12 bases left in between. The CDR3 covers 13 residues. CDR1 and CDR2 from the germline V gene are LNHDA and SQIVND (reference sequence). The CDR3 protein is CASSGGGLNEQFF. CDR3 nucleotide sequence: TGTGCCAGTAGTGGGGGGGGCCTAAATGAGCAGTTCTTC.

J is TRBJ2-7 and V is TRBV5-4, with TRBD1 matching 10 bases. The ends lost 0 bases at V and 7 bases at J; junction bases unmatched: 4. There are 14 residues in the CDR3. Germline V gene lookup returns CDR1 SGHNT and CDR2 YYREEE (reference sequence). CDR3 loop: CASSLGQGAVEQYF. CDR3 bases: TGTGCCAGCAGCTTGGGACAGGGGGCAGTTGAGCAGTACTTC. Full variable domain (remainder filled in from reference TRBV5-4 and TRBJ2-7): ETGVTQSPTHLIKTRGQQVTLRCSSQSGHNTVSWYQQALGQGPQFIFQYYREEENGRGNFPPRFSGLQFPNYSSELNVNALELDDSALYLCASSLGQGAVEQYFGPGTRLTVT.

This sequence joins TRBV4-1 and TRBJ2-1, with 11 bases fitting TRBD2. The CDR3 loop spans 19 amino acids. Germline loops: CDR1 MGHRA, CDR2 YSYEKL. The junction had 9 bases not matched to a gene; V was cut back by 0 bases and J by 2 bases. In nucleotides, the CDR3 is TGCGCCAGCAGCCAAGACTCTCTAGCGGGGGGTGGGGCCTACAATGAGCAGTTCTTC. Protein product: CASSQDSLAGGGAYNEQFF.

The rearrangement joins TRBV30 to TRBJ2-7, with TRBD2 matching 8 bases. This CDR3 has 13 residues. Trimming took 8 bases from V and 4 from J; bases not matched to a gene: 10. Germline CDR1 reads GTSNPN; CDR2 reads SVGIG (reference sequence). The CDR3 region has the DNA TGTGCCACAGAAGGCAGCGGGGGATACGAGCAGTACTTC. Translated: CATEGSGGYEQYF.

The J gene is TRBJ2-5, the V gene TRBV7-9; 14 nucleotides match TRBD2. The CDR3 is made up of 17 amino acids. V lost 4 bases, J lost 5 bases, and 9 bases stayed unmatched. The V gene's germline CDR1 is SEHNR and CDR2 FQNEAQ (reference sequence). The CDR3 DNA reads as TGTGCCAGCAGCTACCCCCCGGGACTAGCGGGAGAGGAGACCCAGTACTTC. Its translation is CASSYPPGLAGEETQYF.

The chain recombines TRBV7-9 with TRBJ2-7; 9 bases fit TRBD1. The V segment lost 3 bases and the J segment 3 bases; nucleotides outside the gene matches: 6. The CDR3 loop spans 15 amino acids. CDR1 and CDR2 (germline): SEHNR, FQNEAQ (reference sequence). The DNA of the CDR3 is TGTGCCAGCAGCTTGGGACAGGGTTTATTCTACGAGCAGTACTTC. The encoded protein is CASSLGQGLFYEQYF.

The chain recombines TRBV2 with TRBJ2-4, with no clear D. Germline loops: CDR1 SNHLY, CDR2 FYNNEI. Deletions cut 4 bases from V and 0 bases from J, with 10 bases between. There are 15 residues in the CDR3. CDR3 loop: CASSVTDLAKNIQYF. In DNA, the CDR3 is TGTGCCAGCAGTGTAACAGACCTAGCCAAAAACATTCAGTACTTC.

The chain couples TRBV29-1 to TRBJ2-7; D call uncertain. The length of the CDR3 is 12 residues. V was trimmed by 0 bases and J by 4 bases, leaving 7 bases between them. Germline V CDR1 and CDR2: SQVTM, ANQGSEA. CDR3 loop: CSVEEHPYEQYF. The CDR3 region has the DNA TGCAGCGTTGAAGAACATCCTTACGAGCAGTACTTC.

The chain uses TRBV15 and TRBJ2-7; 10 bases agree with TRBD1. The CDR3 spans 14 residues. Germline trimming cut 5 bases from V and 4 bases from J; bases unmatched to any gene: 5. Germline V gene data show CDR1 as LNHNV and CDR2 as YYDKDF (reference sequence). The CDR3 region has the DNA TGTGCCACCAGCTCCGGACAGGGGGAGTACGAGCAGTACTTC. Encoded protein: CATSSGQGEYEQYF.

This chain connects TRBV4-1 to TRBJ2-5; D might be TRBD2 (5 bases). Germline V gene data show CDR1 as MGHRA and CDR2 as YSYEKL. V lost 1 base to trimming and J lost 3 bases, with 6 bases between them. The CDR3 is 13 amino acids. This chain's CDR3 is CASSQGGEETQYF. CDR3 bases: TGCGCCAGCAGCCAAGGGGGAGAAGAGACCCAGTACTTC.